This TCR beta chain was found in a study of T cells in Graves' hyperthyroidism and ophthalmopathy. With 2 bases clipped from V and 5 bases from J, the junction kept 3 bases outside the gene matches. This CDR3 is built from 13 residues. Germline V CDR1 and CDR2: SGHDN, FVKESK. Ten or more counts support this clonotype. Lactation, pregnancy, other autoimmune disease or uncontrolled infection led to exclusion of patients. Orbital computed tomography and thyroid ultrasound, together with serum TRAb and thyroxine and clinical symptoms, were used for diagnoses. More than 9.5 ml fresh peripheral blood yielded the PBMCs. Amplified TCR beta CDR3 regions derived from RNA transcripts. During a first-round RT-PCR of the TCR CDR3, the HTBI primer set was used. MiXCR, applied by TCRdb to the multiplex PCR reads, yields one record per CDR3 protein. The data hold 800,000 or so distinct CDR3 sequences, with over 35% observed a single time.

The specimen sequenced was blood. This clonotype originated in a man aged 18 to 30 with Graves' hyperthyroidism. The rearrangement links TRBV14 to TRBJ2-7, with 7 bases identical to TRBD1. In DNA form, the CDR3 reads TGTGCCAGCAGCCAAAGACAGGGCCACGAGCAGTACTTC. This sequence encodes CASSQRQGHEQYF. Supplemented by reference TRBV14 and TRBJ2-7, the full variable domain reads EAGVTQFPSHSVIEKGQTVTLRCDPISGHDNLYWYRRVMGKEIKFLLHFVKESKQDESGMPNNRFLAERTGGTYSTLKVQPAELEDSGVYFCASSQRQGHEQYFGPGTRLTVT.